This note documents a single TCR beta chain sequence. The sample belongs to a study of blood T cell repertoires in COVID-19. Study summary: Collection of acute and convalescent COVID-19 samples took place in the United States, Italy and Spain.

Profiled with immunoSEQ multiplex PCR; TCRdb holds only in-frame clones, not every one. The sample yields about 100,000 clones, around four fifths seen once. Trimming removed 7 bases at V and 4 bases at J, with 17 bases between. This CDR3 spans 15 amino acids. Germline CDR1 is SGHAT and CDR2 is FQNNGV. Sequences were obtained from peripheral blood. The clonotype originates from a woman in her 70s with acute or convalescent COVID-19. This chain connects TRBV11-2 to TRBJ1-3; a possible D gene is TRBD1 (5 bases). The CDR3 coding sequence is TGTGCCAGCAACCGCAACTCGGGGGGAGGAAACACCATATATTTT. Encoded protein: CASNRNSGGGNTIYF.